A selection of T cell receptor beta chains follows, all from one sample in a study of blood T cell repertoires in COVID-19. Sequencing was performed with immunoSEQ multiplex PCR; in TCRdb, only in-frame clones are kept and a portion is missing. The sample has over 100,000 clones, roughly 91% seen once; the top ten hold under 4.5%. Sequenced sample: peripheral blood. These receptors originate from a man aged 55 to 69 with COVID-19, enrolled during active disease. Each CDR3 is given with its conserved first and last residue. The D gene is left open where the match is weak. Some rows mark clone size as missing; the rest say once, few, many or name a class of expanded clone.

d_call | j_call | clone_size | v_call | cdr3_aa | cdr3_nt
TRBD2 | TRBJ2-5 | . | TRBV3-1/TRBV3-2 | CASSQGLAGGVETQYF | TGTGCCAGCAGCCAAGGACTAGCGGGGGGCGTGGAGACCCAGTACTTC
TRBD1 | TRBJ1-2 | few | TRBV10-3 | CATKDRATLNGYTF | TGTGCCACGAAAGACAGGGCCACTTTGAATGGCTACACCTTC
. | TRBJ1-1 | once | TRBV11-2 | CAGGFSIEDPMNTEAFF | TGTGCCGGAGGGTTTAGTATCGAAGACCCGATGAACACTGAAGCTTTCTTT
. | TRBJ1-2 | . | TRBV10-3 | CAISEEGEDGYTF | TGTGCCATCAGTGAAGAGGGAGAGGATGGCTACACCTTC
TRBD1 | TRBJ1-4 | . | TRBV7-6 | CASSYRDRVGEKLFF | TGTGCCAGCAGCTACCGAGACAGGGTCGGAGAAAAACTGTTTTTT
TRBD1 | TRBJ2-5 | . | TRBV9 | CASSVARGQGQETQYF | TGTGCCAGCAGCGTAGCCCGTGGACAGGGACAGGAGACCCAGTACTTC
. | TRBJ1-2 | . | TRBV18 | CASSPIEGFYGYTF | TGTGCCAGCTCACCAATTGAGGGTTTCTATGGCTACACCTTC
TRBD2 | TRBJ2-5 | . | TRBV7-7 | CASSWTRSETQYF | TGTGCTAGCAGCTGGACTAGGTCTGAGACCCAGTACTTC
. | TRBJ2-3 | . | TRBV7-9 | CASGMRGRTDTQYF | TGTGCCAGCGGTATGCGAGGGAGAACAGATACGCAGTATTTT
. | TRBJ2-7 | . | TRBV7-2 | CASSPELATREQYF | TGTGCCAGCAGCCCGGAACTAGCTACGCGCGAGCAGTACTTC
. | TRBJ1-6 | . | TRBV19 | CASSIQSSSYNSPLHF | TGTGCCAGTAGTATACAGTCAAGCTCCTATAATTCACCCCTCCACTTT
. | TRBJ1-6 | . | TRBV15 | CATSRGRSNSPLHF | TGTGCCACCAGCAGAGGGAGGTCGAATTCACCCCTCCACTTT
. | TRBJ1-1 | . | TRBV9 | CASSVGGAEVEAFF | TGTGCCAGCAGCGTAGGTGGGGCCGAAGTTGAAGCTTTCTTT
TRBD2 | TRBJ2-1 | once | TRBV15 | CATSRTSGPYNEQFF | TGTGCCACCAGCCGTACTAGCGGACCCTACAATGAGCAGTTCTTC
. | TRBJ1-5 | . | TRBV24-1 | CATSERPVEVLQHF | TGTGCCACCAGTGAGCGACCGGTGGAGGTACTCCAGCATTTT
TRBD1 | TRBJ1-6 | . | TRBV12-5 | CASGLVRTGANYNSPLHF | TGTGCTAGTGGTTTGGTACGTACAGGGGCGAACTATAATTCACCCCTCCACTTT
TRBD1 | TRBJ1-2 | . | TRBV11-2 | CASSQSWGQGNLIYGYTF | TGTGCCAGCAGCCAGAGTTGGGGACAGGGGAATCTTATCTATGGCTACACCTTC
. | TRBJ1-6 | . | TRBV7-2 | CASSLDNRANSPLHF | TGTGCCAGCAGCTTAGATAACAGAGCTAATTCACCCCTCCACTTT
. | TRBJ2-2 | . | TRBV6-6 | CASSQRVTGELFF | TGTGCCAGCAGCCAGCGGGTAACCGGGGAGCTGTTTTTT
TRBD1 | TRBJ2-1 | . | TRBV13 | CASSPNRGNEQFF | TGTGCCAGCAGCCCAAACAGGGGCAATGAGCAGTTCTTC
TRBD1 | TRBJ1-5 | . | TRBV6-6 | CASSSTPGQKQPQHF | TGTGCCAGCAGTTCAACACCGGGACAGAAACAGCCCCAGCATTTT
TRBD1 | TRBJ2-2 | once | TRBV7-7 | CASSPRTGNTGELFF | TGTGCCAGCAGCCCTCGGACAGGGAACACCGGGGAGCTGTTTTTT
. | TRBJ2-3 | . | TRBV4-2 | CASSSKGGDPADTQYF | TGTGCCAGCAGCTCCAAAGGGGGGGACCCTGCAGATACGCAGTATTTT
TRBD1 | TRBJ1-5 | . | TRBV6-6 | CASSEGAGQPQHF | TGTGCCAGCAGTGAGGGGGCCGGTCAGCCCCAGCATTTT
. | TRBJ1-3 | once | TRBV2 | CASRRTPDSGNTIYF | TGTGCCAGCAGGAGGACACCGGACTCTGGAAACACCATATATTTT
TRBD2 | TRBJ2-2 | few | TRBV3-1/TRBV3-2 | CASSQGTSGVGELFF | TGTGCCAGCAGCCAAGGGACTAGCGGGGTTGGGGAGCTGTTTTTT
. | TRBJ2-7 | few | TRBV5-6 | CASSVSMYEQYF | TGTGCCAGCAGCGTCTCTATGTACGAGCAGTACTTC
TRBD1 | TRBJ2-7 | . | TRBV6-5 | CASRSDRGIDEQYF | TGTGCCAGCAGATCAGACAGGGGAATCGACGAGCAGTACTTC
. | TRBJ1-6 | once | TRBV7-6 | CASSLGLYNSPLHF | TGTGCCAGCAGCCTCGGACTCTATAATTCACCCCTCCACTTT
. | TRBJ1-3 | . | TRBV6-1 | CASSESVSGNTIYF | TGTGCCAGCAGTGAGTCGGTCTCTGGAAACACCATATATTTT
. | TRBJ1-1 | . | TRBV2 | CASTPERHEAFF | TGTGCCAGCACCCCGGAGCGGCATGAAGCTTTCTTT
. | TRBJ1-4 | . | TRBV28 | CASSLNWRTNEKLFF | TGTGCCAGCAGTTTGAATTGGAGAACTAATGAAAAACTGTTTTTT
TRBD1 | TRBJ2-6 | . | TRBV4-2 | CASSQVGLQGPGGANVLTF | TGTGCCAGCAGCCAAGTTGGTTTACAGGGGCCTGGGGGGGCCAACGTCCTGACTTTC
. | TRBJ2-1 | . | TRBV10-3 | CAIRTGNSYNEQFF | TGTGCCATCAGGACGGGAAACTCCTACAATGAGCAGTTCTTC
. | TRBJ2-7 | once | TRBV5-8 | CASSLYNTYEQYF | TGTGCCAGCAGCTTGTATAATACCTACGAGCAGTACTTC
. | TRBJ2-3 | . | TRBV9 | CASSVDSSTDTQYF | TGTGCCAGCAGCGTAGATTCTAGCACAGATACGCAGTATTTT
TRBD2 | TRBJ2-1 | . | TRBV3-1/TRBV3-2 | CASSQEVLAGEYNEQFF | TGTGCCAGCAGCCAAGAGGTTCTAGCGGGGGAGTACAATGAGCAGTTCTTC
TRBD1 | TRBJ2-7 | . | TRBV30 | CAWRTDRNVFEQYF | TGTGCCTGGAGGACGGACAGGAATGTTTTTGAGCAGTACTTC
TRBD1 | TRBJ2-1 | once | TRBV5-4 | CASSTKTGQGIHEQFF | TGTGCCAGCAGCACCAAAACGGGACAGGGAATCCATGAGCAGTTCTTC
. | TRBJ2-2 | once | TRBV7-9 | CASSLGLGRSLFF | TGTGCCAGCAGCTTGGGACTTGGGCGCTCCCTGTTTTTT
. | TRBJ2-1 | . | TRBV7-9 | CASSLVGAPGQFF | TGTGCCAGCAGCTTAGTTGGGGCCCCAGGCCAGTTCTTC
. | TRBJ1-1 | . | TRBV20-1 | CSASSQDLNTRGSGTEAFF | TGCAGTGCTAGTTCGCAAGACCTGAACACTCGGGGTTCCGGGACTGAAGCTTTCTTT
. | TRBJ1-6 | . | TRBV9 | CASSESLGANSPLHF | TGTGCCAGCAGCGAGAGTTTGGGGGCTAATTCACCCCTCCACTTT
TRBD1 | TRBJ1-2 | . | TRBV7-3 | CASSLNPGTDRSYTF | TGTGCCAGCAGCTTAAATCCCGGGACAGACCGTAGCTACACCTTC
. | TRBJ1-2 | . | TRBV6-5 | CASSTLGVYGYTF | TGTGCCAGCAGTACCTTGGGAGTTTATGGCTACACCTTC
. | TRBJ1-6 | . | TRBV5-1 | CASTLQGRVENSPLHF | TGCGCCAGCACTCTACAGGGAAGGGTGGAGAATTCACCCCTCCACTTT
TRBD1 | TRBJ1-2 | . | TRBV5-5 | CASRQTTGGNYGYTF | TGTGCCAGCAGACAGACGACAGGGGGGAACTATGGCTACACCTTC
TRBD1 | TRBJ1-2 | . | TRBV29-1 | CSVGTGVDGYTF | TGCAGCGTTGGGACAGGGGTAGATGGCTACACCTTC
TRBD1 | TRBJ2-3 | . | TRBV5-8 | CASSLGQAQGDTQYF | TGTGCCAGCAGCCTGGGACAGGCCCAGGGCGATACGCAGTATTTT
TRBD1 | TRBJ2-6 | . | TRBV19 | CATLQGATGANVLTF | TGTGCCACCTTACAGGGGGCGACTGGGGCCAACGTCCTGACTTTC
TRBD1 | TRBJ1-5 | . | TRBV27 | CASSLQQGSGQPQHF | TGTGCCAGCAGTTTACAACAGGGGTCGGGTCAGCCCCAGCATTTT
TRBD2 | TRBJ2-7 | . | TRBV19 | CASSLKGLAVEQYF | TGTGCCAGTAGTCTAAAAGGACTAGCGGTCGAGCAGTACTTC
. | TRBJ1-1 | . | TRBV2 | CASSALEGLTEAFF | TGTGCCAGCAGCGCGTTGGAGGGGCTCACTGAAGCTTTCTTT
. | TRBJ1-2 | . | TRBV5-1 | CASSLTLGSEESYGYTF | TGCGCCAGCAGCCTAACCCTCGGGTCCGAAGAATCCTATGGCTACACCTTC
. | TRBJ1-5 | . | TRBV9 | CASSKPQGYGNQPQHF | TGTGCCAGCAGCAAACCTCAGGGGTATGGTAATCAGCCCCAGCATTTT
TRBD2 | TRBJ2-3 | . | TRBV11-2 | CASSSGGGGTDTQYF | TGTGCCAGCAGCTCGGGAGGTGGGGGCACAGATACGCAGTATTTT
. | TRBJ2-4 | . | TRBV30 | CAWSGLGRPLAKNIQYF | TGTGCCTGGAGTGGATTGGGCAGGCCTCTAGCCAAAAACATTCAGTACTTC
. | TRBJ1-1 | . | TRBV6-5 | CASSQLPHRNTEAFF | TGTGCCAGCAGCCAACTCCCCCACCGGAACACTGAAGCTTTCTTT
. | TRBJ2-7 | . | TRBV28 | CASILPLRRPPYEQYF | TGTGCCAGCATTTTACCCCTCCGCAGGCCGCCCTACGAGCAGTACTTC